The clone carrying this T cell receptor beta chain has a handful of counts. Researchers used genomic DNA as the template to profile TCR beta VDJ and CDR3. MiXCR, applied by TCRdb to the reads, yields one record per CDR3 protein. In the table there are 200,000 to 300,000 distinct CDR3 sequences, roughly 82% of which are singletons. The CDR3 length is 13 residues. From germline, CDR1 is SNHLY and CDR2 FYNNEI. CD8+CD57+ cell expansion, shown by flow cytometry, had occurred in the patients selected for sequencing. Patients were untreated when blood was sampled. These data are taken from a study of CD8+CD57+ T cells in acquired aplastic anemia. Across the study: Mean yield of DNA from sorted CD4+ and CD8+ cells was approximately 3 ug.

The chain is built from TRBV2 and TRBJ2-3, with D perhaps given as TRBD1 or TRBD2 (6 bases each). The closer fit of TRBJ2-7 to the DNA end suggests the J call may be wrong. The source material was sorted CD4+, CD8+, or CD8+CD57+ T cells (not recorded which) from PBMCs. This TCR derives from a human donor with aplastic anemia. The CDR3 coding sequence is TGTGCCAGCAGGGACGGGGGCACAGATGCGCAGTACTTC. Translated: CASRDGGTDAQYF.